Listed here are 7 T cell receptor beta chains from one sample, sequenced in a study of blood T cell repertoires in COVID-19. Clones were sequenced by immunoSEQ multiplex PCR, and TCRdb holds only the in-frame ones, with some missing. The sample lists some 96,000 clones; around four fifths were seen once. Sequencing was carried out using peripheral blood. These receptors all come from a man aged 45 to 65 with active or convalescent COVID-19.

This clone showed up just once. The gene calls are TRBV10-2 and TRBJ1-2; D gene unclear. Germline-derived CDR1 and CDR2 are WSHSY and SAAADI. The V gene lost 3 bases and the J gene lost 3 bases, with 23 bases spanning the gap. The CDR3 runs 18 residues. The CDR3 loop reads CASSDSLGFKGGDYGYTF. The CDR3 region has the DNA TGCGCCAGCAGTGACTCGCTGGGATTCAAGGGAGGAGACTATGGCTACACCTTC.

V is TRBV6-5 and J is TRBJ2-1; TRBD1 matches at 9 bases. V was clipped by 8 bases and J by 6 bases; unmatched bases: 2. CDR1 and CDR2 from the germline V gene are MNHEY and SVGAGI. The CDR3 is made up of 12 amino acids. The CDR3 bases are TGTGCCAGCGGGGACAGGGTCAATGAGCAGTTCTTC. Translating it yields CASGDRVNEQFF.

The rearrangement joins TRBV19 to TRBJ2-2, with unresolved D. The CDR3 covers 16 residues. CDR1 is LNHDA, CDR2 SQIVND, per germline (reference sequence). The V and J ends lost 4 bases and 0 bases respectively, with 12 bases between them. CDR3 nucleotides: TGTGCCAGTAGTACCTCGATACTCCCGAACACCGGGGAGCTGTTTTTT. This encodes CASSTSILPNTGELFF.

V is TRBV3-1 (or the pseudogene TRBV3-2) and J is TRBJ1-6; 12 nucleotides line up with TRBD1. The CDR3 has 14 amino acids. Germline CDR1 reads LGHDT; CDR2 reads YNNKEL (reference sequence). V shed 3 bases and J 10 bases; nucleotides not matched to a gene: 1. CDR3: CASSQGQGASPLHF. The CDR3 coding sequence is TGTGCCAGCAGCCAGGGACAGGGGGCCTCACCCCTCCACTTT.

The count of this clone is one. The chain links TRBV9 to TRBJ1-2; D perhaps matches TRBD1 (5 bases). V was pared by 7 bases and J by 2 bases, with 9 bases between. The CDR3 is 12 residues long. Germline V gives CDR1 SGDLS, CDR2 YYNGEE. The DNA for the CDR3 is TGTGCCAGCGCGGACAACAACTATGGCTACACCTTC. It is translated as CASADNNYGYTF.

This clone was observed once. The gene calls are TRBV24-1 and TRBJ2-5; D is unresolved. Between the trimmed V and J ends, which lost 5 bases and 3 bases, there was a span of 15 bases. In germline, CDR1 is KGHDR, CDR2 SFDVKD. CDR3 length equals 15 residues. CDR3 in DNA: TGTGCCACCAGTGCCCACGCGGCGGTCGAAGAGACCCAGTACTTC. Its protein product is CATSAHAAVEETQYF.

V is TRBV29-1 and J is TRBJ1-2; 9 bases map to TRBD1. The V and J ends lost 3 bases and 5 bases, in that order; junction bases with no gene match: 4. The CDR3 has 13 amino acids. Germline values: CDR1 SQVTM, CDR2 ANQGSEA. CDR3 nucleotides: TGCAGCGTTGAGAGGGACAGGGCGTATGGCTACACCTTC. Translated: CSVERDRAYGYTF.